The 15 T cell receptor beta chains reported below all come from one sample, sequenced in a study of shared clonotypes between healthy human individuals. Produced via immunoSEQ multiplex PCR; TCRdb's table is partial and in-frame only. The sample carries some 2.1 million clones, about 94% recorded once. Naive CD8 cells lacked CD45RO and underwent positive selection for CCR7, leaving out terminally differentiated effector memory CD45RA+ cells. Sequencing was done on a sample of naive CD8+ T cells from PBMCs. Receptors originate from a man younger than 30 in good health. Some clones in this sample may be carry-over from other donors' samples.

The chain joins TRBV29-1 to TRBJ2-1; the match to TRBD2 covers 13 bases. CDR3 length equals 15 residues. V dropped 4 bases and J dropped 9; count of bases not matched to a gene: 9. Germline V gene sequence: CDR1 SQVTM, CDR2 ANQGSEA. In nucleotides, the CDR3 is TGCAGCGTTGCATCCGGGACTAGCGGGACGGGTGAGCAGTTCTTC. As protein: CSVASGTSGTGEQFF.

V and J are TRBV29-1 and TRBJ2-7; 9 bases align to TRBD2. The CDR3 extends over 15 amino acids. The J segment lost 2 bases and the V segment lost 2 bases, leaving 7 bases of the junction unmatched. Looked up from germline, CDR1 is SQVTM and CDR2 is ANQGSEA. CDR3 nucleotides: TGCAGCGTTGAAATGGGGGCTAGCGGGACCTACGAGCAGTACTTC. Its translation is CSVEMGASGTYEQYF.

The chain has TRBV5-6 and TRBJ2-1; D might be TRBD2 (6 bases). This CDR3 has 14 amino acids. Germline loops: CDR1 SGHDT, CDR2 YYEEEE. With 0 bases removed from V and 9 bases from J, the gap between germline ends came to 13 bases. CDR3 loop: CASSLAMRGGEQFF. The CDR3 bases are TGTGCCAGCAGCTTGGCCATGCGGGGAGGTGAGCAGTTCTTC.

The sample holds one count of this clone. The chain joins TRBV5-5 to TRBJ2-7; the D is unclear. CDR1 is SGHKS and CDR2 is YYEKEE in the germline V gene (reference sequence). Trimming removed 1 base at V and 2 bases at J, with 7 bases between. This CDR3 has 13 amino acids. In nucleotides, the CDR3 is TGTGCCAGCAGCTTGACTGGGGCCTACGAGCAGTACTTC. Amino acids: CASSLTGAYEQYF.

V and J are TRBV5-8 and TRBJ2-7; the D is unclear. Germline assignment: CDR1 SGHTS and CDR2 YDEGEE. The CDR3 length is 13 residues. The germline V and J ends were trimmed by 0 bases and 2 bases, with 6 bases remaining between them. The CDR3 coding sequence is TGTGCCAGCAGCTTGGGACGGCCCTACGAGCAGTACTTC. Protein: CASSLGRPYEQYF.

The genes are TRBV13 and TRBJ2-3; 9 bases match TRBD2. The CDR3 runs 16 residues. Looked up from germline, CDR1 is PRHDT and CDR2 is FYEKMQ (reference sequence). J was trimmed by 1 base and V by 5 bases; bases with no gene match: 7. CDR3 DNA sequence: TGTGCCAGCAGCCGGCGGACTAGCGTTGGCACAGATACGCAGTATTTT. Protein product: CASSRRTSVGTDTQYF.

The V call is TRBV2, the J call TRBJ2-7, with TRBD2 matching 8 bases. Germline CDR1 reads SNHLY; CDR2 reads FYNNEI. With V trimmed by 6 bases and J by 5 bases, 18 bases remained unmatched. The CDR3 is 17 residues long. The CDR3 DNA follows: TGTGCCAGCAGAGATCCTAGCGGGTGGCTCGGTTCGGACGAGCAGTACTTC. Translating gives CASRDPSGWLGSDEQYF. The full variable domain, its missing parts supplied by reference TRBV2 and TRBJ2-7, is EPEVTQTPSHQVTQMGQEVILRCVPISNHLYFYWYRQILGQKVEFLVSFYNNEISEKSEIFDDQFSVERPDGSNFTLKIRSTKLEDSAMYFCASRDPSGWLGSDEQYFGPGTRLTVT.

The J gene is TRBJ2-1, the V gene TRBV7-6; TRBD1 matches at 7 bases. J was trimmed by 9 bases and V by 3 bases; bases with no gene match: 11. The CDR3 runs to 15 residues. CDR1 is SGHVS and CDR2 is FNYEAQ in the germline V gene. This CDR3 is CASSLGPGQAAEQFF. The CDR3 bases are TGTGCCAGCAGCTTGGGCCCCGGACAGGCAGCTGAGCAGTTCTTC.

The chain carries TRBV19 and TRBJ2-4, with TRBD2 as a possible D gene (5 bases). Trimming stripped 11 bases from V and 0 bases from J, with 14 bases between. The CDR3 has 14 amino acids. Germline values: CDR1 LNHDA, CDR2 SQIVND (reference sequence). The CDR3 DNA sequence: TGTGCCGCCAGGCGGGCAGTAGCCAAAAACATTCAGTACTTC. Its protein is CAARRAVAKNIQYF.

Concerning this clone: Other DNA sequences within the sample encode an identical CDR3. The chain links TRBV7-9 to TRBJ2-7; a possible D gene is TRBD2 (6 bases). Germline V gives CDR1 SEHNR, CDR2 FQNEAQ (reference sequence). The V and J ends lost 5 bases and 3 bases respectively, with 8 bases between them. CDR3 size: 12 residues. The CDR3 DNA reads as TGTGCCAGCAGCGGGCGGGGCTACGAGCAGTACTTC. Encoded protein: CASSGRGYEQYF.

The chain uses TRBV4-1 and TRBJ1-5, with D hard to call. CDR1 is MGHRA and CDR2 is YSYEKL in the germline V gene. Trimming left V 1 base short and J 3 bases short, with 13 bases between. The CDR3 is made up of 16 amino acids. CDR3 amino acids: CASSQGAAPFNQPQHF. In DNA form, the CDR3 reads TGCGCCAGCAGCCAAGGGGCGGCCCCCTTCAATCAGCCCCAGCATTTT.

CDR3 residues: CASSLRTSRETQYF. In nucleotides, the CDR3 is TGTGCCAGCAGTTTACGGACTAGTCGGGAGACCCAGTACTTC. The gene calls are TRBV27 and TRBJ2-5, with TRBD2 matching over 7 bases. Germline loops: CDR1 MNHEY, CDR2 SMNVEV (reference sequence). V gave up 2 bases and J gave up 5 bases; unmatched junction bases: 5. This CDR3 has 14 amino acids.

V and J are TRBV14 and TRBJ1-1; D not certain. CDR1 SGHDN and CDR2 FVKESK come from the germline V gene. Trimming removed 0 bases from V and 2 bases from J, with 13 bases in between. CDR3 length: 16 amino acids. DNA for the CDR3: TGTGCCAGCAGCCAAGAACGTTGGGCTCCTAACACTGAAGCTTTCTTT. The encoded protein is CASSQERWAPNTEAFF.

The chain is built from TRBV7-9 and TRBJ1-1; D is unresolved. Germline V lookup: CDR1 SEHNR, CDR2 FQNEAQ (reference sequence). With 6 bases removed from V and 1 base from J, the gap between germline ends came to 6 bases. The CDR3 runs 12 residues. The CDR3 is CASRDGNTEAFF. As DNA, the CDR3 is TGTGCCAGCAGAGACGGGAACACTGAAGCTTTCTTT.

The J gene is TRBJ1-2, the V gene TRBV15; 7 bases match TRBD1. Germline CDR1 LNHNV, CDR2 YYDKDF (reference sequence). The CDR3 covers 13 residues. Trimming at V came to 2 bases and at J to 10 bases, leaving 7 bases not matched to a gene. The CDR3 region is CATSRLPGQLYTF. DNA of the CDR3: TGTGCCACCAGCAGACTGCCGGGACAGCTCTACACCTTC.